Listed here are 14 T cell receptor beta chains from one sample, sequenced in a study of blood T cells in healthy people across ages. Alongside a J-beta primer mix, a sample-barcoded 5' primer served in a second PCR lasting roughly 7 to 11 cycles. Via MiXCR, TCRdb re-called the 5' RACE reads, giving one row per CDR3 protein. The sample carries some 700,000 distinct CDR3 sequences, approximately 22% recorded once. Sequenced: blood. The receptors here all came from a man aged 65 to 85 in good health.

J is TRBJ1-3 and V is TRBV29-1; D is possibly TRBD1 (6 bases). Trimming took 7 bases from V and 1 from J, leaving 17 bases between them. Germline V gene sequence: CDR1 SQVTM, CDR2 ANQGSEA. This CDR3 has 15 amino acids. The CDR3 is CSARVGGKSGNTIYF. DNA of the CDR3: TGCAGCGCCCGGGTGGGGGGCAAGTCTGGAAACACCATATATTTT.

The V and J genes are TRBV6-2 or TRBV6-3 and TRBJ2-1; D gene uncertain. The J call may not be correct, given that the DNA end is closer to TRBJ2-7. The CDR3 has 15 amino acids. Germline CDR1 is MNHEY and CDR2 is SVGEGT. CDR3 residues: CASSYSLGLTYEQYV. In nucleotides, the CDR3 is TGTGCCAGCAGTTACTCTCTAGGCCTTACCTACGAGCAGTACGTC.

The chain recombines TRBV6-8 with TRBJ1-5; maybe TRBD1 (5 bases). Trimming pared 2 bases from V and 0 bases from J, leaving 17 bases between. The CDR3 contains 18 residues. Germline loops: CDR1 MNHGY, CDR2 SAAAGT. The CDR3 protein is CASSYTRVVANSNQPQHF. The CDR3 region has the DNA TGTGCCAGCAGTTACACCAGGGTTGTTGCGAATAGCAATCAGCCCCAGCATTTT.

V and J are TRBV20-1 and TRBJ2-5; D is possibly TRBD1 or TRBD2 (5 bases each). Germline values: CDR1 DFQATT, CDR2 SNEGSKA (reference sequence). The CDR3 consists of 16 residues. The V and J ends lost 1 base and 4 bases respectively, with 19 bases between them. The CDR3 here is CSARVWSAGTPETQYF. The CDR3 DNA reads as TGCAGTGCTAGAGTATGGTCGGCAGGGACCCCAGAGACCCAGTACTTC.

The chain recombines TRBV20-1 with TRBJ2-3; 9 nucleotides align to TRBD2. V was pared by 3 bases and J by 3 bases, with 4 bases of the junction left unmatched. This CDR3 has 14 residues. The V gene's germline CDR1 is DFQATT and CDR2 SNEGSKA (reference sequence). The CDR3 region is CSASRAGGTDTQYF. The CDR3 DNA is TGCAGTGCTAGCCGAGCGGGAGGAACAGATACGCAGTATTTT.

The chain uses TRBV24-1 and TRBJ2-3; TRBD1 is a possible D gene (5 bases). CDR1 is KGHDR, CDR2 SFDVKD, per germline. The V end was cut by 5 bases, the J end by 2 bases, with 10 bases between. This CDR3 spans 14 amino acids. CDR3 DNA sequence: TGTGCCACCAGTGGGGGCTTCCCCACAGATACGCAGTATTTT. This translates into CATSGGFPTDTQYF.

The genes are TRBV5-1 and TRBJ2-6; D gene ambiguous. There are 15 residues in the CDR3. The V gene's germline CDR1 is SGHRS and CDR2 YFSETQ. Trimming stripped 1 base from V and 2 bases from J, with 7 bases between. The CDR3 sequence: CASSLSVTGANVLTF. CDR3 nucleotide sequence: TGCGCCAGCAGCTTGTCTGTCACTGGGGCCAACGTCCTGACTTTC.

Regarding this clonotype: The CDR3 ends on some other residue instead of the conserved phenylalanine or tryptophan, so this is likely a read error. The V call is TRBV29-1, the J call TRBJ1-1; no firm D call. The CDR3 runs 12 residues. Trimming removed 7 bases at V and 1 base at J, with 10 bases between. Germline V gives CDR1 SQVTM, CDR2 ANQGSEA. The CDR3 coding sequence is TGCAGCGGGGCATGGAAGAACACTGAAGCTTTCCTT. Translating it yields CSGAWKNTEAFL.

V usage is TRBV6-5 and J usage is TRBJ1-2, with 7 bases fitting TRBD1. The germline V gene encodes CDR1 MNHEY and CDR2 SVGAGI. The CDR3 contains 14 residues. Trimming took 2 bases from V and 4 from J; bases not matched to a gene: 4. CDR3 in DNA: TGTGCCAGCAGTTACCGGGACAGCTTCTATGGCTACACCTTC. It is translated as CASSYRDSFYGYTF.

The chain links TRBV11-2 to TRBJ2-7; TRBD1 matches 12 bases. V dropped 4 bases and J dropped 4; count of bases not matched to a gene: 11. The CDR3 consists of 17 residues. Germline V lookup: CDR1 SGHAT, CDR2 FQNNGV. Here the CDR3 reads CASSSLTPGQGAYEQYF. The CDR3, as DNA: TGTGCCAGCAGCTCCCTTACCCCGGGACAGGGGGCGTACGAGCAGTACTTC.

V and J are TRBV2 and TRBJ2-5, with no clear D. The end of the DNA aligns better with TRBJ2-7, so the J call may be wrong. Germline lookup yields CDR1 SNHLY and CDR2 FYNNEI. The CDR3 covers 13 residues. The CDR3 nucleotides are TGTGCCAGCAGAGACTTTTCAGACTACGAGCAGTACGTC. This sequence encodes CASRDFSDYEQYV.

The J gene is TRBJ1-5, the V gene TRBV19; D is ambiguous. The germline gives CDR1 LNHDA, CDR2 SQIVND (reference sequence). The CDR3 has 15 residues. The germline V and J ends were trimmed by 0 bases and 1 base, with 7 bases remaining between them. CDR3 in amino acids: CASSIEGLSNQPQHF. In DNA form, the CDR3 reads TGTGCCAGTAGTATAGAGGGGTTAAGCAATCAGCCCCAGCATTTT.

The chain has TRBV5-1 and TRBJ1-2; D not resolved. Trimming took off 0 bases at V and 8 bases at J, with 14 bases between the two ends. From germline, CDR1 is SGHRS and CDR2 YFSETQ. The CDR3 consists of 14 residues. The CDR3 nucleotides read TGCGCCAGCAGCTTGGACACACTCCTTCGGGGCTACACCTTC. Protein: CASSLDTLLRGYTF.

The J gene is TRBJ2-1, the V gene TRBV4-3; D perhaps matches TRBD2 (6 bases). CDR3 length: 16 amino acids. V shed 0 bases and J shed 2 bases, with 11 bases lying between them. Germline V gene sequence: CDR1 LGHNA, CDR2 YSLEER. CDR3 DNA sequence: TGCGCCAGCAGCCAAGATATGGGGAGGCCCTACAATGAGCAGTTCTTC. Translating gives CASSQDMGRPYNEQFF.